There are many counts of the clone carrying this T cell receptor beta chain. The sample originates from a study of blood T cell repertoires in COVID-19. Produced via immunoSEQ multiplex PCR; TCRdb's table is partial and in-frame only. The repertoire holds under 250,000 clones, with around three quarters as singletons. The germline V gene has CDR1 MGHRA and CDR2 YSYEKL. Trimming at V came to 0 bases and at J to 4 bases, leaving 8 bases not matched to a gene. The CDR3 contains 17 residues. This receptor was obtained from an older woman with acute or convalescent COVID-19. The V and J genes are TRBV4-1 and TRBJ1-2; the match to TRBD1 covers 10 bases. Input material: peripheral blood. The CDR3 DNA reads TGCGCCAGCAGCCAAGATCTTGGGGACAGGGGTGGCTATGGCTACACCTTC. Translating gives CASSQDLGDRGGYGYTF.